Sequencing of this TCR beta chain was carried out in a study of beta chain features in type 1 diabetes. Study-wide background: Similarity in age, gender and cell yields was seen between patients and healthy donors. General study results and limits: Equally in patients and controls, PCR might preferentially amplify shorter templates. Shortening that was moderate but significant affected the TCRB CDR3s of Type 1 diabetes patients in all four CD4+ subsets.

One heparinised draw, averaging approximately 120 mL, was taken per donor. The isolated RNA, all of it, was reverse transcribed, so expressed TCRB transcripts were what got sequenced. The data were produced by immunoSEQ multiplex PCR, yet TCRdb's version contains in-frame clones alone and is incomplete. The sample holds some 150,000 clones, about 13% seen once. This clone was observed a few times. The antigen is undetermined. V was pared by 8 bases and J by 5 bases, with 12 bases between. Germline V CDR1 and CDR2: SGHVS, FQNEAQ. CDR3 length equals 12 residues. The source of this sequence is a man aged 18 to 30 with type 1 diabetes. Sequenced: central memory CD4+ T cells from blood. The chain combines TRBV7-8 with TRBJ1-1; a weak D match, TRBD1 (6 bases). In DNA form, the CDR3 reads TGTGCCAGCCTGAGAGGGGGAACTGAAGCTTTCTTT. Its translation: CASLRGGTEAFF.